This TCR beta chain was recorded in a study of OX40 agonist ivuxolimab in advanced cancers. Study as a whole: Participants, approximately 80% male, averaged about 59 years of age, ranging from about 20 to 79. Treatment received earlier with anti-PD-1, anti-PD-L1 or anti-CTLA-4 agents was allowed, and over 30% had some. Study-level findings and limits: Certain nonresponders additionally had low normalized T-cell clonal expansion.

By share, this clone ranks as large (0.1 to 1%). Its antigen remains unknown. Method: immunoSEQ multiplex PCR; TCRdb's copy keeps in-frame clones and lacks some. The sample consists of approximately 17,000 clones, more than 65% of them appearing once. The V gene's germline CDR1 is GTSNPN and CDR2 SVGIG (reference sequence). Trimming removed 5 bases from V and 0 bases from J, with 10 bases in between. CDR3 length: 13 amino acids. The V gene is TRBV30, the J gene TRBJ1-1; tentative D call: TRBD1 (5 bases). The sequencing used CD4+ or CD8+ T cells sorted from blood, collected in a trial of the OX40 agonist ivuxolimab. The receptor's source is an adult with an advanced solid tumor such as melanoma, head and neck, liver or kidney cancer. The chain's CDR3 is CAWGDGLNTEAFF. CDR3 nucleotide sequence: TGTGCCTGGGGGGACGGGTTGAACACTGAAGCTTTCTTT.